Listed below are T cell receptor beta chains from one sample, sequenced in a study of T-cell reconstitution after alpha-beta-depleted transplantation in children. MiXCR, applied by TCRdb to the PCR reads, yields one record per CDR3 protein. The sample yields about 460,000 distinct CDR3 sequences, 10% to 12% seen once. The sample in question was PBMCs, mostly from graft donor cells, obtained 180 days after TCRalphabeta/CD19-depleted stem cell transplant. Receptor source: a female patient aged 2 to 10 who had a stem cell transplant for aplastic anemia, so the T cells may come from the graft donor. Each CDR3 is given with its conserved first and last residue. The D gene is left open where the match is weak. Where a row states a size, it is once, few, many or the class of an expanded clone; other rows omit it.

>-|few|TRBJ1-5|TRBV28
TGTGCCAGCAGTTTATTGCCAGGTTCGGGGAATCAGCCCCAGCATTTT
CASSLLPGSGNQPQHF
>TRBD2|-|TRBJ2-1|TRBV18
TGTGCCAGCTCACCACTAGCGGGCCAAACAATGAGCTCCTACAATGAGCAGTTCTTC
CASSPLAGQTMSSYNEQFF
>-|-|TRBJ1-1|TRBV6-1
TGTGCCAGCAGTGAACGTCGGTTGAACACTGAAGCTTTCTTT
CASSERRLNTEAFF
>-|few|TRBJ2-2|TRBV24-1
TGTGCCACCTCTTGGGACACCGGGGAGCTGTTTTTT
CATSWDTGELFF
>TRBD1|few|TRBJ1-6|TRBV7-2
TGTGCCAGCAGCTGGACCAGGGGGTTCAGAGAGGATTCACCCCTCCACTTT
CASSWTRGFREDSPLHF
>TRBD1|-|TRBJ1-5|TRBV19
TGTGCCAGCACGGGACAGGGGATTCAGCCCCAGCATTTT
CASTGQGIQPQHF
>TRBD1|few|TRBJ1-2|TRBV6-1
TGTGCCAGCAGACCGACAGGGTCCTATGGCTACACCTTC
CASRPTGSYGYTF
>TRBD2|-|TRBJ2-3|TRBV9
TGTGCCAGCAGCACCAGGGGGGCTAGCGGGATCACAGATACGCAGTATTTT
CASSTRGASGITDTQYF
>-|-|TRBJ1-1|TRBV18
TGTGCCAGCTCACTCCGGGACAACATATGGGACACTGAAGCTTTCTTT
CASSLRDNIWDTEAFF
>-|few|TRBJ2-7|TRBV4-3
TGCGCCAGCAGCCAAGAAGGTCCGATCTCCTACGAGCAGTACTTC
CASSQEGPISYEQYF
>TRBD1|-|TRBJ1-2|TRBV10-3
TGTGCCATCTGGGGCCCCCGCCTCCGGGACAGGGGGCGTAGAAACTATGGCTACACCTTC
CAIWGPRLRDRGRRNYGYTF
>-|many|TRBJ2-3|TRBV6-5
TGTGCCAGCAGTTACTTAGGAGAAACAGATACGCAGTATTTT
CASSYLGETDTQYF